One and the same sample provided the 8 T cell receptor beta chains below, sequenced in a study of cytomegalovirus exposure and HLA in healthy donors. This PCR relied on a set of 60 Vbeta primers and 13 Jbeta primers. The protocol was immunoSEQ multiplex PCR, while the TCRdb copy is restricted to in-frame clones and leaves out a portion. This table has 150,000 to 200,000 clones, roughly 87% appearing once. Sequenced material: PBMCs. The receptor set was obtained from a man aged 45-60 years in good health and CMV-seronegative.

The chain has TRBV4-2 and TRBJ2-3, with 9 positions matching TRBD2. Looked up from germline, CDR1 is LGHNA and CDR2 is YNFKEQ. Trimming took 0 bases from V and 8 from J; bases not matched to a gene: 30. The CDR3 runs to 23 residues. As DNA, the CDR3 is TGTGCCAGCAGCCAAGACCACCCGTCATACTCCCCTACTCCTATGCGGGGGGGGATTACGCAGTATTTT. Translation: CASSQDHPSYSPTPMRGGITQYF.

The J gene is TRBJ2-2, the V gene TRBV14; 9 bases agree with TRBD1. The J segment lost 4 bases and the V segment lost 4 bases, leaving 10 bases of the junction unmatched. Germline CDR1 and CDR2: SGHDN and FVKESK. The CDR3 length is 17 residues. The CDR3: CASSPKLRDRATGELFF. DNA for the CDR3: TGTGCCAGCAGCCCGAAACTCCGGGACAGGGCCACCGGGGAGCTGTTTTTT.

The chain couples TRBV18 to TRBJ2-7; a possible D gene is TRBD2 (6 bases). The CDR3 consists of 15 residues. V gave up 2 bases and J gave up 2 bases, with 13 bases separating them. Germline V gene sequence: CDR1 KGHSH, CDR2 LQKENI. The DNA for the CDR3 is TGTGCCAGCTCACCAGGACTAACGTCCCCCTACGAGCAGTACTTC. This encodes CASSPGLTSPYEQYF.

The gene calls are TRBV7-2 and TRBJ2-2, with D tentatively TRBD2 (5 bases). The CDR3 loop spans 13 amino acids. V was shortened by 2 bases and J by 8 bases, with 9 bases between the two germline ends. The germline CDR1 and CDR2 sequences are SGHTA and FQGNSA. The CDR3, as DNA: TGTGCCAGCAGCTTATCGGGGTTTGGGGAGCTGTTTTTT. Translated: CASSLSGFGELFF.

The gene calls are TRBV10-3 and TRBJ1-5; TRBD1 aligns across 7 bases. Losses at the gene ends were 6 bases for V and 1 base for J; bases not matched to a gene: 3. Germline values: CDR1 ENHRY, CDR2 SYGVKD. This CDR3 contains 14 residues. CDR3 in amino acids: CAIRATGSNQPQHF. The CDR3 DNA reads as TGTGCCATCAGGGCGACAGGGAGCAATCAGCCCCAGCATTTT.

The V and J genes are TRBV19 and TRBJ1-5, with D tentatively TRBD1 (5 bases). The CDR3 contains 14 residues. Trimming stripped 6 bases from V and 6 bases from J, with 15 bases between. The germline V gene encodes CDR1 LNHDA and CDR2 SQIVND (reference sequence). The DNA of the CDR3 is TGTGCCAGTAGCCCCGGGGGGGGACCTCAGCCCCAGCATTTT. Residues: CASSPGGGPQPQHF.

The chain has TRBV7-9 and TRBJ2-1; 7 bases match TRBD1. Germline CDR1 and CDR2: SEHNR and FQNEAQ (reference sequence). V lost 7 bases and J lost 2; bases outside the gene matches: 17. This CDR3 contains 18 residues. The CDR3, as DNA: TGTGCCAGCATCCAAGACAGGGTCCCCGACCCGACCTACAATGAGCAGTTCTTC. Amino acid sequence: CASIQDRVPDPTYNEQFF.

The gene calls are TRBV7-2 and TRBJ1-4, with 9 bases matching TRBD1. Unmatched junction bases numbered 7, after V lost 4 bases and J lost 10 bases. CDR3 length: 14 amino acids. Germline loops: CDR1 SGHTA, CDR2 FQGNSA. CDR3 loop: CASSSTGGQRKLFF. CDR3 nucleotide sequence: TGTGCCAGCAGCTCTACAGGGGGCCAAAGAAAACTGTTTTTT.